The sequence of this TCR beta chain was determined in a study of blood T cell repertoires in COVID-19. Across the whole study: Sources were T cells, B-cell-depleted T cells, or PBMCs; the material itself was cDNA or gDNA.

Seattle cases were enrolled at active infection and followed longitudinally. TCRdb's table, derived via immunoSEQ multiplex PCR, lists solely in-frame clones and lacks some. The data show hundreds of thousands of clones, approximately 87% seen once. The receptor's source is a woman aged 45-65 years with COVID-19, enrolled during active disease. The material sequenced was peripheral blood.

CDR3 amino acids: CASSRGVGLAVLSYNEQFF. CDR3 coding DNA: TGTGCCAGCAGCAGGGGGGTAGGGCTAGCGGTTCTCTCCTACAATGAGCAGTTCTTC. The V gene is TRBV5-4, the J gene TRBJ2-1, with D possibly being TRBD2 (7 bases). Germline V gives CDR1 SGHNT, CDR2 YYREEE (reference sequence). The CDR3 has 19 residues. V lost 4 bases to trimming and J lost 0 bases, with 23 bases between them. The full variable domain, its missing parts supplied by reference TRBV5-4 and TRBJ2-1, is ETGVTQSPTHLIKTRGQQVTLRCSSQSGHNTVSWYQQALGQGPQFIFQYYREEENGRGNFPPRFSGLQFPNYSSELNVNALELDDSALYLCASSRGVGLAVLSYNEQFFGPGTRLTVL.